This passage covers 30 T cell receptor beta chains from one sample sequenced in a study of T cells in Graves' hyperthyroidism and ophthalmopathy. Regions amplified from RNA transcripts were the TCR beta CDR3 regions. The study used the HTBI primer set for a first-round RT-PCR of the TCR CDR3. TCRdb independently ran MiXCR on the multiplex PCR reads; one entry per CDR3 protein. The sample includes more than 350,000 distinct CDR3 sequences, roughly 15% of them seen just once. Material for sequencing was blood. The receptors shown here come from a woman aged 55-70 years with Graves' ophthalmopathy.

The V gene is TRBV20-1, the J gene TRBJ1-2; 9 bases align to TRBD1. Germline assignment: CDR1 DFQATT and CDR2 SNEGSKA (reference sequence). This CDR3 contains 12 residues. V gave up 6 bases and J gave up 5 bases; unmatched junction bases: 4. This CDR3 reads CSANDRGYGYTF. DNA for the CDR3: TGCAGTGCCAATGACAGGGGGTATGGCTACACCTTC.

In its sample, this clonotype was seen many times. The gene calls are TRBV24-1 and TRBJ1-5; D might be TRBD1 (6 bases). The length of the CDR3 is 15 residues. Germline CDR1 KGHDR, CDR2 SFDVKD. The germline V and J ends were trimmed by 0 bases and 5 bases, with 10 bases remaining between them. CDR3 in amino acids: CATSDLKAGDQPQHF. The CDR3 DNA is TGTGCCACCAGTGATTTGAAGGCAGGGGATCAGCCCCAGCATTTT.

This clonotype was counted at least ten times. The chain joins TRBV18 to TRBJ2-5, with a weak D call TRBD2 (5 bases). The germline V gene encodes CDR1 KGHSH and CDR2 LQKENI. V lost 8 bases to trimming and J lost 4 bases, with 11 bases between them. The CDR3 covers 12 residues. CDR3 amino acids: CASEGEGETQYF. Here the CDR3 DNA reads TGTGCCAGCGAGGGTGAAGGAGAGACCCAGTACTTC.

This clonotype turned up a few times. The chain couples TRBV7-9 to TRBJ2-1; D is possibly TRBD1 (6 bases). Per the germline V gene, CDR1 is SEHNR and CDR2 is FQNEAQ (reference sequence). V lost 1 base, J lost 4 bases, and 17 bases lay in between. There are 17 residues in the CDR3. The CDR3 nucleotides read TGTGCCAGCAGCTTAGGCCAGACAGGTGGGGGATACAATGAGCAGTTCTTC. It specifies CASSLGQTGGGYNEQFF.

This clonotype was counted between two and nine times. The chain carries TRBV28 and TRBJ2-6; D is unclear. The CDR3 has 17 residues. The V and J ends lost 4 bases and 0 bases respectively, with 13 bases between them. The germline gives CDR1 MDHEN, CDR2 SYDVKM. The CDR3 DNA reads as TGTGCCAGCAGTTCGCCTGGACGGAGCTCTGGGGCCAACGTCCTGACTTTC. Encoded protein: CASSSPGRSSGANVLTF.

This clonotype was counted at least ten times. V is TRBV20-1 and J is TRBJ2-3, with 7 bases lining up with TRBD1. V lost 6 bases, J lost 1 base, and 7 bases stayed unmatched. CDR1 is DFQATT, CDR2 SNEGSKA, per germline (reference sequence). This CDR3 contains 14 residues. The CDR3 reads CSAQSGGRTDTQYF. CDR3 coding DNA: TGCAGTGCCCAGTCAGGGGGACGCACAGATACGCAGTATTTT.

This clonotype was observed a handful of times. As DNA, the CDR3 is TGTGCCAGCAGTTACTCGGGGGGTCGCAATCAGCCCCAGCATTTT. Translating gives CASSYSGGRNQPQHF. The chain recombines TRBV6-5 with TRBJ1-5; maybe TRBD1 (5 bases). The CDR3 extends over 15 amino acids. Trimming shortened V by 0 bases and J by 2 bases, and 8 bases separated the two germline ends. The germline gives CDR1 MNHEY, CDR2 SVGAGI.

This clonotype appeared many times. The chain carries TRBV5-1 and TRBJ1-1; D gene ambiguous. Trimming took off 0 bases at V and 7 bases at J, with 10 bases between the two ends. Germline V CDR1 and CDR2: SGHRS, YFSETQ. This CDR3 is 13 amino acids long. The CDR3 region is CASSLGVGDEAFF. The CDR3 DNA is TGCGCCAGCAGCTTGGGGGTAGGAGATGAAGCTTTCTTT.

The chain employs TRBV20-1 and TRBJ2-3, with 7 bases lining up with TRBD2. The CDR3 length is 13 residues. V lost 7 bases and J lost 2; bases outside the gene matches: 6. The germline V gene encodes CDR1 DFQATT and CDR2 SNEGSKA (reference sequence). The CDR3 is CSVGGEYTDTQYF. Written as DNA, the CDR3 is TGCAGTGTGGGGGGGGAATACACAGATACGCAGTATTTT.

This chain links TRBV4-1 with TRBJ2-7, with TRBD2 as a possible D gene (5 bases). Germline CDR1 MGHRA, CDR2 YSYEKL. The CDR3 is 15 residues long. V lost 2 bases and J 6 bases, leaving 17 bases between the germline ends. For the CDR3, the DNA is TGCGCCAGCAGCCAACCCGTGCTAGCCCCTTCCGAGCAGTACTTC. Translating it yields CASSQPVLAPSEQYF.

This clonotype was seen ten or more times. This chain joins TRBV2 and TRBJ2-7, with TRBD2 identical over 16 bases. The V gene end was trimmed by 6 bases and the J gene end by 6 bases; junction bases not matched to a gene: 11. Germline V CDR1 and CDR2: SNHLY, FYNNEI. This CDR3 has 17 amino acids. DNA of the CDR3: TGTGCCAGCAGCCGGGGACTAGCGGGAGGGGAGCCAGGCGAGCAGTACTTC. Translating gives CASSRGLAGGEPGEQYF.

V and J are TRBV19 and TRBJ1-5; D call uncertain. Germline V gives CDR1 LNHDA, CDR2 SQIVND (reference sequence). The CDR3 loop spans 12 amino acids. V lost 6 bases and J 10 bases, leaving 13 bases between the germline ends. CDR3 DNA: TGTGCCAGTAGCCAAGGACTCCAACCCCAGCATTTT. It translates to CASSQGLQPQHF. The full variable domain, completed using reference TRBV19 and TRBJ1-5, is DGGITQSPKYLFRKEGQNVTLSCEQNLNHDAMYWYRQDPGQGLRLIYYSQIVNDFQKGDIAEGYSVSREKKESFPLTVTSAQKNPTAFYLCASSQGLQPQHFGDGTRLSIL.

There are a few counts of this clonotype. The DNA for the CDR3 is TGTGCCAGCCTGGCGCTTTATAGCAATCAGCCCCAGCATTTT. As protein: CASLALYSNQPQHF. V is TRBV6-1 and J is TRBJ1-5; no clear D. Germline lookup yields CDR1 MNHNS and CDR2 SASEGT. The V end lost 8 bases, the J end lost 0 bases, and 11 bases lay between the germline ends. The CDR3 is made up of 14 amino acids.

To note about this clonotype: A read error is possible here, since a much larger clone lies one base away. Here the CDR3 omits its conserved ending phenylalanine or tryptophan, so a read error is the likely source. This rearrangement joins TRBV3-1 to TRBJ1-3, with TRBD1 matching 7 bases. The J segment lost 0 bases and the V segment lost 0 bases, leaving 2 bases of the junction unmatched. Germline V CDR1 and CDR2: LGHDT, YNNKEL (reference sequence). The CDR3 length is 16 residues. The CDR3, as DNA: TGTGCCAGCAGCCAAGAGACAGGGAGCTCTGGAAACACCATATATCTT. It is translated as CASSQETGSSGNTIYL.

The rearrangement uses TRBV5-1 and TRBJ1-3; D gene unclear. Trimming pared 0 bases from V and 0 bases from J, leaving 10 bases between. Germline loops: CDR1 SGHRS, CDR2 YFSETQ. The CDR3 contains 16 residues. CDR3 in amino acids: CASSLETDPSGNTIYF. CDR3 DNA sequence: TGCGCCAGCAGCTTGGAAACGGACCCCTCTGGAAACACCATATATTTT.

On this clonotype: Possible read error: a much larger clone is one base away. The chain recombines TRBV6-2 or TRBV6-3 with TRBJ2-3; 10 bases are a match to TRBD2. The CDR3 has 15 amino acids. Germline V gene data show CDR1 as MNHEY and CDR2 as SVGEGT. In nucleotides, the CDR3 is TGTGCCAACAGTCGAGGACTAGCGGGCACAGATACGCAGTATTTT. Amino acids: CANSRGLAGTDTQYF.

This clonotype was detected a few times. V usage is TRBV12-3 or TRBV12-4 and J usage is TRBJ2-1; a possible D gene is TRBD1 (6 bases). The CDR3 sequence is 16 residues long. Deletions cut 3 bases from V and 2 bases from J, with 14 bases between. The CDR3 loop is CASSFRGRGTYNEQFF. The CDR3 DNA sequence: TGTGCCAGCAGTTTTAGAGGCAGGGGCACCTACAATGAGCAGTTCTTC.

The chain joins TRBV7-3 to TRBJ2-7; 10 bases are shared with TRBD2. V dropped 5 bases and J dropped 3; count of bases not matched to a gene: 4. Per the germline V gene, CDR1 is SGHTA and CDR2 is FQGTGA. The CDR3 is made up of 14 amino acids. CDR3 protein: CASSPSGSLYEQYF. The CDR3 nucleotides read TGTGCCAGCAGCCCTAGCGGGAGCCTCTACGAGCAGTACTTC. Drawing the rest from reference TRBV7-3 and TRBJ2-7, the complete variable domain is GAGVSQTPSNKVTEKGKYVELRCDPISGHTALYWYRQSLGQGPEFLIYFQGTGAADDSGLPNDRFFAVRPEGSVSTLKIQRTERGDSAVYLCASSPSGSLYEQYFGPGTRLTVT.

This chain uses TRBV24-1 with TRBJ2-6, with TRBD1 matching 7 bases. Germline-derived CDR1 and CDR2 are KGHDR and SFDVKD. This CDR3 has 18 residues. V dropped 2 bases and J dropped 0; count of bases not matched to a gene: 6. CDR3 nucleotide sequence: TGTGCCACCAGTGATTCGGGCAGGGGGTTCTCTGGGGCCAACGTCCTGACTTTC. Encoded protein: CATSDSGRGFSGANVLTF.

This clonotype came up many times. In DNA form, the CDR3 reads TGTGCCTGGAGGGCTGGGGTCGGGGAGCTGTTTTTT. Its protein is CAWRAGVGELFF. The chain links TRBV30 to TRBJ2-2; D ambiguous. This CDR3 comprises 12 residues. Per germline, CDR1 GTSNPN and CDR2 SVGIG (reference sequence). The V gene lost 3 bases and the J gene lost 7 bases, with 9 bases spanning the gap.

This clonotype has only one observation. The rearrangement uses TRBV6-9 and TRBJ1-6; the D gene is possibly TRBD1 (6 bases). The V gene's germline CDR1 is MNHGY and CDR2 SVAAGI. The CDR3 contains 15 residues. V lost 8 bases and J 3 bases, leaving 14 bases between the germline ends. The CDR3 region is CASFDSGHYNSPLHF. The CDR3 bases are TGTGCCAGCTTTGATTCGGGACACTATAATTCACCCCTCCACTTT.

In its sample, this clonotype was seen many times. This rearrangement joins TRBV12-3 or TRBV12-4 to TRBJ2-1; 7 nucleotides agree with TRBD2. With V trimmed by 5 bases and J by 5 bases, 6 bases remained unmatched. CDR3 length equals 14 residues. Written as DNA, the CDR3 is TGTGCCAGCAGTATGGGACTATACGACAATGAGCAGTTCTTC. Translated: CASSMGLYDNEQFF.

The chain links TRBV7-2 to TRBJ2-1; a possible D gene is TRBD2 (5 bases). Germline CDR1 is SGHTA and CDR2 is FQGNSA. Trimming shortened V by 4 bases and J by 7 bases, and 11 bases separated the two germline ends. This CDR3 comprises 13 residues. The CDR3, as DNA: TGTGCCAGCAGCTGGCCGGGGATGAATGAGCAGTTCTTC. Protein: CASSWPGMNEQFF. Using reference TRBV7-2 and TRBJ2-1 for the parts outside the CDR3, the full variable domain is GAGVSQSPSNKVTEKGKDVELRCDPISGHTALYWYRQSLGQGLEFLIYFQGNSAPDKSGLPSDRFSAERTGGSVSTLTIQRTQQEDSAVYLCASSWPGMNEQFFGPGTRLTVL.

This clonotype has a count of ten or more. DNA for the CDR3: TGCAGTGCTAGGAGCGGGGGCGGTTACTATGGCTACACCTTC. This sequence encodes CSARSGGGYYGYTF. V is TRBV20-1 and J is TRBJ1-2; weak D call: TRBD1 (6 bases). Trimming removed 3 bases at V and 3 bases at J, with 14 bases between. This CDR3 region has 14 residues. Germline CDR1 is DFQATT and CDR2 is SNEGSKA (reference sequence).

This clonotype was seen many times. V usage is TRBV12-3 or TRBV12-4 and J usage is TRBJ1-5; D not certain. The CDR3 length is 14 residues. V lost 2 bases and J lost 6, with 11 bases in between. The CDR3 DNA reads TGTGCCAGCAGTTTACGAGGATCGGGTCAGCCCCAGCATTTT. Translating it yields CASSLRGSGQPQHF.

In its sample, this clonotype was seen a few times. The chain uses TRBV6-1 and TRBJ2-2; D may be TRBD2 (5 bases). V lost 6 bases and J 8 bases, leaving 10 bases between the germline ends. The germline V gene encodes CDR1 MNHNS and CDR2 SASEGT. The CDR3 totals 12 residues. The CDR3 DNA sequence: TGTGCCAGCAGGGGAGATGGGGGGGAGCTGTTTTTT. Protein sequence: CASRGDGGELFF.

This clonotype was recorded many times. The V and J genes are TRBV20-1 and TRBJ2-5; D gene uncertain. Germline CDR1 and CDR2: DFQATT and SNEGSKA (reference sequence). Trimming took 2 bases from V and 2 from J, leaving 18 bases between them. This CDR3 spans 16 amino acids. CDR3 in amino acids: CSARQPDGRTQETQYF. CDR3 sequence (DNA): TGCAGTGCTAGACAACCTGATGGACGCACACAAGAGACCCAGTACTTC.

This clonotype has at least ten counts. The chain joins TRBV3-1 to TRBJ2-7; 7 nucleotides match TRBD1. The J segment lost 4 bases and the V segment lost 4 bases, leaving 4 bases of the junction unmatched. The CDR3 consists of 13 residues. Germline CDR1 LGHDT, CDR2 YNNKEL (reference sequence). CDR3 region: CASSRQGQYEQYF. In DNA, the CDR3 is TGTGCCAGCAGCCGACAGGGACAATACGAGCAGTACTTC.

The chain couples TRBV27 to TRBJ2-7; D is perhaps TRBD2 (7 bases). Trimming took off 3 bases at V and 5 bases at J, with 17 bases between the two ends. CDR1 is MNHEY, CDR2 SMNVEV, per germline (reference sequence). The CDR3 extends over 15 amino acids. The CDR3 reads CASSFQGGGPDEQYF. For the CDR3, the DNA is TGTGCCAGCAGTTTTCAGGGAGGGGGGCCGGACGAGCAGTACTTC.

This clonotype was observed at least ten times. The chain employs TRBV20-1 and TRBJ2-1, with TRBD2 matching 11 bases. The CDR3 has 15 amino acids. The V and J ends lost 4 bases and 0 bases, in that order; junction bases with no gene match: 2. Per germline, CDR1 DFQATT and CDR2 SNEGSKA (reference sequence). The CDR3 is CSATGLAGSYNEQFF. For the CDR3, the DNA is TGCAGTGCTACTGGACTAGCGGGCTCCTACAATGAGCAGTTCTTC.